This TCR beta chain derives from a study of T cells after yellow fever vaccination. This clonotype was recorded a few times. MiXCR was run by TCRdb on the 5' RACE reads, yielding one entry per CDR3 protein. The sample includes about 510,000 distinct CDR3 sequences, 20% to 25% of them seen just once. CDR1 and CDR2 (germline): MNHEY, SMNVEV (reference sequence). The CDR3 consists of 14 residues. V lost 2 bases and J 4 bases, leaving 8 bases between the germline ends. The sequence derives from a young man who received the YFV17D yellow fever vaccine. This sequence joins TRBV27 and TRBJ2-2, with D possibly matching TRBD1 (5 bases). The source material was PBMCs, sampled roughly 20 days after the first yellow fever vaccination. The CDR3 reads CASSLDSPTGELFF. The CDR3 nucleotides are TGTGCCAGCAGTTTAGACAGTCCCACCGGGGAGCTGTTTTTT.